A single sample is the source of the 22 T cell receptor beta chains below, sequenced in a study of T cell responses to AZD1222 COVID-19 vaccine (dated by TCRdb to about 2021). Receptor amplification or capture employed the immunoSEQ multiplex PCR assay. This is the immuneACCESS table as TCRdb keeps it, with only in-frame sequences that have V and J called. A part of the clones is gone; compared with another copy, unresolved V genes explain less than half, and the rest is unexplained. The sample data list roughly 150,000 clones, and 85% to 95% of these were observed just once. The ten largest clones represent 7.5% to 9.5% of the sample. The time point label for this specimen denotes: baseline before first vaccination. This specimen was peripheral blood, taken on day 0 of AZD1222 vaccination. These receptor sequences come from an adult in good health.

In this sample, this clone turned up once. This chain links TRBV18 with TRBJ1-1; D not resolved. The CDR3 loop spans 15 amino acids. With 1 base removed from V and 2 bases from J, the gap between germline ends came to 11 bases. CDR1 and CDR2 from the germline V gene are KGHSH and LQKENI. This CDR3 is CASSPRVSSNTEAFF. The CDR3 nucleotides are TGTGCCAGCTCACCACGAGTGAGCTCTAACACTGAAGCTTTCTTT.

CDR3 protein: CASKKKSTDTQYF. The CDR3 region has the DNA TGTGCCAGCAAGAAGAAAAGCACAGATACGCAGTATTTT. The V gene is TRBV11-3, the J gene TRBJ2-3; D is unclear. The V gene lost 7 bases and the J gene lost 0 bases, with 8 bases spanning the gap. Per germline, CDR1 SGHNT and CDR2 YENEEA. The CDR3 covers 13 residues. The full variable domain, in which reference TRBV11-3 and TRBJ2-3 provide the parts outside the CDR3, is EAGVVQSPRYKIIEKKQPVAFWCNPISGHNTLYWYLQNLGQGPELLIRYENEEAVDDSQLPKDRFSAERLKGVDSTLKIQPAELGDSAVYLCASKKKSTDTQYFGPGTRLTVL.

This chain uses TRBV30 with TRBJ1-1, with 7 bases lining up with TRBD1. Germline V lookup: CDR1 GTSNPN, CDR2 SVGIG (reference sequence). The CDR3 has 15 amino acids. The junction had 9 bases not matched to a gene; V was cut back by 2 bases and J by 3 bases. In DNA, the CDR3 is TGTGCCTGGAGTCCAGGTGACAGGGAGGACACTGAAGCTTTCTTT. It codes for CAWSPGDREDTEAFF.

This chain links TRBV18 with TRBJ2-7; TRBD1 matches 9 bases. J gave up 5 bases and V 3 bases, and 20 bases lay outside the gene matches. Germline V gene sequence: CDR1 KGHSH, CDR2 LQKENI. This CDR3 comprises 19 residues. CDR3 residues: CASSPMSVGTGTSLHEQYF. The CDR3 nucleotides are TGTGCCAGCTCACCTATGAGTGTCGGGACAGGGACCTCTCTGCACGAGCAGTACTTC. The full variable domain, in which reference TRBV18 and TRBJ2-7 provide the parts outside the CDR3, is NAGVMQNPRHLVRRRGQEARLRCSPMKGHSHVYWYRQLPEEGLKFMVYLQKENIIDESGMPKERFSAEFPKEGPSILRIQQVVRGDSAAYFCASSPMSVGTGTSLHEQYFGPGTRLTVT.

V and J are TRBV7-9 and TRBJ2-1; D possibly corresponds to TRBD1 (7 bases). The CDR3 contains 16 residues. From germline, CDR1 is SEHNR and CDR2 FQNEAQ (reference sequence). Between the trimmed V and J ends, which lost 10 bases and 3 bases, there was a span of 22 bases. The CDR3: CANSGGAGTGYNEQFF. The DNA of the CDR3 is TGTGCCAACTCAGGGGGTGCGGGGACTGGCTACAATGAGCAGTTCTTC.

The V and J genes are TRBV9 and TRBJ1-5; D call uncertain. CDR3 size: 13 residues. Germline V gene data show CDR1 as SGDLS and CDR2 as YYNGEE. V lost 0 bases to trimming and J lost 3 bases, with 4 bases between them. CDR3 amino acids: CASSVGYNQPQHF. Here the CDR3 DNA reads TGTGCCAGCAGCGTAGGGTACAATCAGCCCCAGCATTTT.

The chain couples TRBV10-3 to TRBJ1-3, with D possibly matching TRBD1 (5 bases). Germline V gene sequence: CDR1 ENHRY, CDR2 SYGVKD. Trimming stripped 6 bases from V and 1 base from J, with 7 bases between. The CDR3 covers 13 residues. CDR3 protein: CAIRGLSGNTIYF. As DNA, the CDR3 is TGTGCCATCAGGGGACTATCTGGAAACACCATATATTTT.

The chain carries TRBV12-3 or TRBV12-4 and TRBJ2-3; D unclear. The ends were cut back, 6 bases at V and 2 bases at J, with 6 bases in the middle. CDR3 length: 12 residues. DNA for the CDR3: TGTGCCAGCAGACTCCACACAGATACGCAGTATTTT. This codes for CASRLHTDTQYF.

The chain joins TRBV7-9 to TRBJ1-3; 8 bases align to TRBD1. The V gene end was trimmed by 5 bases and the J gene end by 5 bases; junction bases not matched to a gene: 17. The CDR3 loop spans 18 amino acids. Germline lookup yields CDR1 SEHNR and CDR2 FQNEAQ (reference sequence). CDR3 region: CASSHRSLQGVGRNTIYF. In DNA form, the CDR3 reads TGTGCCAGCAGCCACCGAAGTTTACAGGGGGTGGGCAGAAACACCATATATTTT.

CDR3 in DNA: TGTGCCAGCGGACTAGCGGTCCTTTCAAACACCGGGGAGCTGTTTTTT. Translating gives CASGLAVLSNTGELFF. The chain links TRBV19 to TRBJ2-2; 10 nucleotides match TRBD2. This CDR3 is built from 16 residues. With V trimmed by 9 bases and J by 2 bases, 9 bases remained unmatched. The germline gives CDR1 LNHDA, CDR2 SQIVND (reference sequence). The entire variable domain, with the rest obtained from reference TRBV19 and TRBJ2-2, is as follows: DGGITQSPKYLFRKEGQNVTLSCEQNLNHDAMYWYRQDPGQGLRLIYYSQIVNDFQKGDIAEGYSVSREKKESFPLTVTSAQKNPTAFYLCASGLAVLSNTGELFFGEGSRLTVL.

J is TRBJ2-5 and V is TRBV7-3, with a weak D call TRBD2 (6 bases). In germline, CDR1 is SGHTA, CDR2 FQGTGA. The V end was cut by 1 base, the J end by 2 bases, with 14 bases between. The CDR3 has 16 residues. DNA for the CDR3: TGTGCCAGCAGCTTAATTGGGTGGGCGGGACAAGAGACCCAGTACTTC. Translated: CASSLIGWAGQETQYF.

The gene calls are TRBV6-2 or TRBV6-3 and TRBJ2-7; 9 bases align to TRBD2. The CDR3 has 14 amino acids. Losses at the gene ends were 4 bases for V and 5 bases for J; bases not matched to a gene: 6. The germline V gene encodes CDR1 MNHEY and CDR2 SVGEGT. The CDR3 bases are TGTGCCAGCAGTTGGGAGGGACTAGCAAACGAGCAGTACTTC. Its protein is CASSWEGLANEQYF.

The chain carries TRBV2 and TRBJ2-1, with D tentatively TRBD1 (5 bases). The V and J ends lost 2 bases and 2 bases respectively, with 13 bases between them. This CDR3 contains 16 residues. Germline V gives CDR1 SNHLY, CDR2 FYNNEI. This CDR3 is CASSERGPRTYNEQFF. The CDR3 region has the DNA TGTGCCAGCAGTGAAAGGGGCCCTAGGACCTACAATGAGCAGTTCTTC.

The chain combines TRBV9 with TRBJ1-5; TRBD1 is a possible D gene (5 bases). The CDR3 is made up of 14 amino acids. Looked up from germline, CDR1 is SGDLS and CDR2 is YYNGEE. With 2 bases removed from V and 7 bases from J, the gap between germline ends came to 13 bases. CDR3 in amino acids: CASSVAGTGQPQHF. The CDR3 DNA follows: TGTGCCAGCAGCGTGGCGGGGACGGGACAGCCCCAGCATTTT.

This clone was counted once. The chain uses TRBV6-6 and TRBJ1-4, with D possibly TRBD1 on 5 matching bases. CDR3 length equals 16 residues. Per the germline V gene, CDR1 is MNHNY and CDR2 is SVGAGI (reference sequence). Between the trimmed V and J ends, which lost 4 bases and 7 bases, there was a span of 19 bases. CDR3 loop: CASSSFTAGFSEKLFF. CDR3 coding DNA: TGTGCCAGCAGTTCTTTCACGGCAGGGTTCAGTGAAAAACTGTTTTTT.

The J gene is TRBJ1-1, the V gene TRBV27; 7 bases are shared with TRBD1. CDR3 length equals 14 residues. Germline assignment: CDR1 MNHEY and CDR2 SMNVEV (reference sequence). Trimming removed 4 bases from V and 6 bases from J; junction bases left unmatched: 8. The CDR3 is CASSSHRGESEAFF. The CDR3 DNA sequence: TGTGCCAGCAGTTCCCACAGGGGTGAGTCTGAAGCTTTCTTT.

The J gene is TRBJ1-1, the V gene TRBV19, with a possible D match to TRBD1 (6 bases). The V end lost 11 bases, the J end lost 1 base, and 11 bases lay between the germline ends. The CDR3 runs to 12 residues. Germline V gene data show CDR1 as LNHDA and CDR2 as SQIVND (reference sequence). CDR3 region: CAGRGRNTEAFF. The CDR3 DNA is TGTGCCGGCAGGGGTCGGAACACTGAAGCTTTCTTT.

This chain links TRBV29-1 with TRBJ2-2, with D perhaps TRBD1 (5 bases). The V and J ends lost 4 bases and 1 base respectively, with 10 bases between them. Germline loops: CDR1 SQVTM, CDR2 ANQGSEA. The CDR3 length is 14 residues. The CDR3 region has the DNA TGCAGCGTTGCCGGCAGGGTGAACACCGGGGAGCTGTTTTTT. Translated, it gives CSVAGRVNTGELFF.

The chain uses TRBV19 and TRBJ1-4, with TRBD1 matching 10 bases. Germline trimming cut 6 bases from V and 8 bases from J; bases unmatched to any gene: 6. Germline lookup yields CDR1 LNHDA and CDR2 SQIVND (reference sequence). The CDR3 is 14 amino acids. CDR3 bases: TGTGCCAGTAGGGACAGGGGGTTACGAGAAAAACTGTTTTTT. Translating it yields CASRDRGLREKLFF.

CDR3 DNA sequence: TGTGCCACCTCGCTCGGGGAGACCCAGTACTTC. Amino acid sequence: CATSLGETQYF. The chain has TRBV2 and TRBJ2-5, with D hard to call. The CDR3 covers 11 residues. CDR1 is SNHLY, CDR2 FYNNEI, per germline. V was cut by 10 bases and J by 5 bases, with 11 bases left in between. Looking up the rest from reference TRBV2 and TRBJ2-5 gives the full variable domain: EPEVTQTPSHQVTQMGQEVILRCVPISNHLYFYWYRQILGQKVEFLVSFYNNEISEKSEIFDDQFSVERPDGSNFTLKIRSTKLEDSAMYFCATSLGETQYFGPGTRLLVL.

The CDR3 is CASSSQGEKLFF. Here the CDR3 DNA reads TGTGCCAGCAGTTCCCAAGGCGAAAAACTGTTTTTT. The chain links TRBV12-3 or TRBV12-4 to TRBJ1-4; D is undetermined. The CDR3 contains 12 residues. Trimming took 4 bases from V and 8 from J, leaving 8 bases between them.

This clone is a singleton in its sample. CDR3 sequence: CASSFPRDRDQPQHF. CDR3 DNA sequence: TGTGCCAGCAGTTTTCCCCGGGACAGAGATCAGCCCCAGCATTTT. This chain links TRBV6-2 or TRBV6-3 with TRBJ1-5; 7 positions agree with TRBD1. Germline V lookup: CDR1 MNHEY, CDR2 SVGEGT. Trimming took 4 bases from V and 5 from J; bases not matched to a gene: 8. The length of the CDR3 is 15 residues.